This T cell receptor (beta chain) was recovered during a study of cytomegalovirus exposure and HLA in healthy donors. General study points: Later analysis indicated greater clonal expansion among HLA-associated TCR beta chains than among equally common other chains.

The germline gives CDR1 ENHRY, CDR2 SYGVKD. Trimming took 4 bases from V and 6 from J; bases not matched to a gene: 1. CDR3 size: 13 residues. This clone has just a few counts. Its antigen is unidentified. PCR was performed using 60 Vbeta and 13 Jbeta primers. Original processing methods: Tens of millions of unique TCR beta chains, about 11 million of them shared, were counted by a later analysis. Assay used: immunoSEQ multiplex PCR; TCRdb lists only in-frame clones, some missing. V, J and clone size are those of that table, while D and trimming were read from the DNA. The sample yields about 130,000 clones, more than 65% seen once.

The gene calls are TRBV10-3 and TRBJ1-2, with 11 nucleotides matching TRBD1. The sequence was collected from a woman between 55 and 75 years old in good health and CMV-seropositive. Material: PBMCs. As DNA, the CDR3 is TGTGCCATCAGTGGGACAGGGGGCGATGGCTACACCTTC. Translating gives CAISGTGGDGYTF.